This TCR beta chain was sequenced in a study of cytomegalovirus exposure and HLA in healthy donors. The PCR made use of 60 Vbeta and 13 Jbeta primers. The data were produced by immunoSEQ multiplex PCR, yet TCRdb's version contains in-frame clones alone and is incomplete. Among approximately 210,000 clones, around 83% were seen once, and the ten largest hold around 0.99%. The CDR3 runs 15 residues. The V and J ends lost 11 bases and 1 base respectively, with 20 bases between them. A word on this clone: Its specificity is unknown.

Study-wide findings and caveats: In a later analysis, the majority of CMV-associated beta chains seemingly showed HLA restriction.

The chain joins TRBV23-1 to TRBJ1-1, with D possibly TRBD1 on 6 matching bases. TRBV23-1 is marked as an open reading frame, function uncertain. The sequenced material came from PBMCs. This receptor was identified in a woman aged 40 to 50 in good health and CMV-seronegative. CDR3 residues: CAGTYRAWGNTEAFF. The DNA of the CDR3 is TGCGCCGGAACTTACAGGGCCTGGGGGAACACTGAAGCTTTCTTT.